This T cell receptor (beta chain) derives from a study of cytomegalovirus exposure and HLA in healthy donors (dated by TCRdb to between 2016 and 2019). Background for the entire study: According to an earlier analysis of several hundred of the donors, about 179 million T cells yielded some 110 million unique TCR beta sequences and about 300 Gb of sequence data. Typing coverage differed by locus: A, B, C, DRB1 and DQB1 were typed in roughly 620-630 donors, DQA1 in about 550, DPA1 in 600 to 610, and DPB1 in just under 480. Both class I and class II loci were covered by HLA typing, at four-digit resolution. A separate validation cohort of 100 to 150 different subjects was used in addition to the 666-subject first cohort. The study profiled the T cell repertoires of hundreds of subjects by immunosequencing and related them to cytomegalovirus serostatus. Roughly 5 DR-DQ haplotypes were handled as single units for association and clustering, since linkage in the cohort was strong. On average, 235,054 unique TCR beta nucleotide sequences were sequenced per donor among more than 350 genotyped donors of the cohort, with roughly 18% of those sequences being non-productive. All discovery cohort repertoires had been generated using a single sequencing platform. Of the 300 to 450 genotyped donors, roughly 85% fell in the genetic ancestry cluster associated with self-reported Caucasian donors. The study aimed to test whether signatures of past pathogen exposure could be identified by cataloging public T cell receptors. An earlier analysis of around 540 of the donors applied high-throughput TCR beta sequencing to assess whether each TCR beta V gene segment acted as functional or pseudogenic. A later analysis re-examined previously published TCR beta repertoires from just over 650 donors and added high-resolution HLA genotyping to investigate patterns of TCR occurrence. Alongside the repertoire data, information on donor age, sex, ethnicity and CMV serostatus was compiled. The study combined high-throughput TCR immunosequencing, statistical association of individual TCRs with disease status, and machine learning to predict cytomegalovirus infection status. Genome-wide SNP genotypes for about 55% of the roughly 670 donors were used in a later genetic analysis, which treated that subset as a discovery cohort. An early release covering just under 650 HLA-typed donors comprised about 300 gigabases of sequencing data and tens of millions of unique TCR sequences. Rather than using new phenotypic data, the later analysis identified candidate immune exposures from TCR beta sequences and from how often those sequences occurred across donors.

The cohort was made up of around 720 healthy bone marrow donors. Cohort members were all nominally healthy when sampled, although unrecorded immune exposures were likely present. The donor was CMV seronegative and belonged to the group of under 400 seronegative cohort members. A peripheral blood sample was collected from each donor, and TCR beta sequencing was performed on peripheral blood mononuclear cells. The Qiagen DNeasy Blood Extraction Kit was used to extract genomic DNA from the blood cell samples. What the authors observed across the whole study: Some IMGT-functional V segments, including TRBV6-2 and TRBV6-3, could not be told apart with the 87-base-pair reads, so those segments were excluded. The presence/absence analyses assumed that sequencing depth was roughly uniform across donors, and that assumption may not be true. The sequencing pipeline was judged likely to have produced a cluster of highly shared sequence variants as a technical artifact. A later analysis found that HLA-associated TCR beta chains were more clonally expanded and had lower generation probabilities than equally common non-associated chains. In this cohort, only TCR beta chains were sequenced, and detectable features were limited by the absence of alpha or paired-chain data. A few of the identified cytomegalovirus-associated TCR beta chains were confirmed in vitro to be specific for cytomegalovirus antigens. A later analysis found that most CMV-associated TCR beta chains appeared HLA-restricted, with HLA associations seemingly driven largely by CMV exposure. The earlier analysis of 587 of the donors excluded 15 to 20 rarely observed V segments, including chromosome 9 orphons, because counts were too low. The authors suggested that the approach could potentially be generalized to other disease states and immunological phenotypes. A later genetic analysis reported fewer N-insertions in productive TCRs among donors in an Asian-associated ancestry cluster than the roughly 650-donor mean. In the study, 150 to 200 TCR beta chains were listed as associated with cytomegalovirus. HLA typing was unavailable for some donors at each locus, so association tests used only the typed subset. Correlated functional status among segregating V segments might reflect linkage disequilibrium, but an unknown experimental factor could not be ruled out. In a later analysis, the rate of TCR association differed among HLA loci, with DRB1 alleles having the most associated TCRs and HLA-C alleles having the fewest. A later genetic analysis associated a missense DCLRE1C variant with V-gene and J-gene trimming of TCR beta chains, and an independent cohort replicated the association. Cytomegalovirus status was reported to be diagnosed by the classifier with high specificity and sensitivity in both the original and validation cohorts. In an earlier analysis of several hundred of the donors, most TCR beta V segments were observed in productive rearrangements about 87% or about 30% of the time, broadly matching IMGT annotations. A further reported finding was that TCR beta sequences accurately predicted the HLA-A and HLA-B alleles for most subjects in the first cohort. Specific HLA alleles were associated with roughly 17,000 TCR beta sequences at a false discovery rate of 0.05 in a later analysis. Across donors, most TCR sequences were observed very rarely, whereas some public TCRs were present in many individuals. Assigning TCR associations to individual alleles was difficult when HLA alleles, especially DR and DQ, strongly co-occurred. In a later analysis, several top co-occurrence clusters were reported to appear linked to parvovirus B19, influenza, CMV and Epstein-Barr virus. The only immune exposure information available for the cohort was CMV serostatus.

V is pruned by 3 bases and J by 5 bases, leaving 4 bases of the junction without a gene match. Measured from the cysteine to the phenylalanine, the CDR3 is 13 residues long. Of all the DNA, just the CDR3 is kept, 39 bases in frame from base 1. CDR1 and CDR2, per the germline V gene, are MGHDK and SYGVNS. Regarding this clone: Its cognate antigen has yet to be identified. Within one base of it there is no much larger clone, and no base qualities were kept.

The library was generated by the immunoSEQ multiplex PCR assay. For the multiplex PCR, a mixture combining 60 forward primers for TCR Vbeta segments and 13 reverse primers for TCR Jbeta segments was used. The CDR3 region of rearranged TCR beta genes was amplified from genomic DNA by a multiplex PCR assay. The Illumina HiSeq System was used to sequence the amplified TCR beta libraries as 87-base-pair reads. As for the authors' bioinformatics: Across the 670 or so repertoires, a later analysis counted approximately 83 million unique TCR beta chains, roughly 11 million of which were shared by at least two donors. To remove PCR and sequencing errors, raw reads were error-corrected and collapsed into unique sequences using a nearest-neighbor algorithm that merged closely related sequences. Alignment of CDR3 sequences to IMGT reference sequences was used to assign V, D and J gene segments. For a sequence to be retained, a match of at least six nucleotides to both a V gene segment and a J gene segment was required. Rearrangements were called productive when the CDR3 lacked stop codons and stayed in frame with V and J; all others were non-productive. Following IMGT convention, CDR3 was defined as the stretch from the second conserved V-encoded cysteine up to the conserved J-encoded phenylalanine. In an earlier analysis of 500 to 650 of the donors, sequences lacking an unambiguous match to a single V gene segment were excluded. An earlier analysis of several hundred of the donors called V segments functional above 56.7% productive rearrangements and segregating when the between-donor standard deviation exceeded 5%. A statistical classification framework was built for diagnosing cytomegalovirus status from the catalog of TCR beta chain sequences. In a later analysis, TCR nucleotide sequences were compared against IMGT/GENE-DB human TR gene sequences so that V and J genes could be assigned. The TCRdist pipeline was used in a later analysis to assign CDR3 sequences and most-parsimonious VDJ recombination scenarios. In a later analysis, every TCR beta chain was defined by the combination of its CDR3 amino acid sequence and its V-gene family, and reads without a unique V-gene family were dropped. As a way to deal with suspected cross-contamination and a sequencing artifact, a later analysis dropped 592 nucleotide sequences that were highly shared and had low generation probability. For each public chain, a later analysis derived a clonal expansion index from normalized ranks of inferred template counts within each repertoire. In a later analysis, generation probabilities were computed using a VDJ recombination model fitted to out-of-frame rearrangements, and the results were checked against IGoR. In a later analysis, hypergeometric tests were used to score TCR-TCR, TCR-HLA and TCR-CMV co-occurrence, with a repertoire-size bias correction applied to TCR pairs. A later analysis estimated false discovery rates by permuting HLA or CMV assignments 20 times. In a later analysis, co-occurring TCRs were grouped using DBSCAN, and TCRdist sequence similarity was added for clustering within HLA-allele-positive subsets. Repertoires with fewer than 30,000 or more than 120,000 public chains were left out of co-occurrence clustering, as were five repertoires with anomalous nucleotide sharing. Not all clones reach the TCRdb copy of this immuneACCESS table, which keeps in-frame sequences only. Checked studies attribute under half of the gap to unresolved V genes and leave the rest unexplained. The V and J calls and clone size were taken over from that table, and D and trimming were inferred from the DNA. The sample contains 280,000 or so clones, 70% to 90% of them found a single time. The ten largest account for about 2% of the sample.

The V and J genes are TRBV25-1 and TRBJ2-7, and TRBD1 matches 7 of the central bases. The sequence derives from a young woman in good health and CMV-seronegative. The sequencing input was PBMCs. In nucleotides, the sequence is TGTGCCAGCAGTGATGTCAGGGGGAACGAGCAGTACTTC. Its protein is CASSDVRGNEQYF.